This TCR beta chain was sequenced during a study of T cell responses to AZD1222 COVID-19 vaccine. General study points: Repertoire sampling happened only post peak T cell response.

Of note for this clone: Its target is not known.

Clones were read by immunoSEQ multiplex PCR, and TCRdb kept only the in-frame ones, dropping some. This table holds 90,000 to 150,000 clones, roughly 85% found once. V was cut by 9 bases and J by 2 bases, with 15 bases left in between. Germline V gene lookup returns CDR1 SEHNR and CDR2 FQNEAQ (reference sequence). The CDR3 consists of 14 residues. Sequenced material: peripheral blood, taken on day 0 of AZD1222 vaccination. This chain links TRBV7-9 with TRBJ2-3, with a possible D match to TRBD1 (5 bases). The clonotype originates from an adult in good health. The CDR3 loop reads CASVRTRITDTQYF. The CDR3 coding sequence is TGTGCCAGTGTTAGGACACGGATCACAGATACGCAGTATTTT. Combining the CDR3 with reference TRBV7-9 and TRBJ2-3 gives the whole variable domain DTGVSQNPRHKITKRGQNVTFRCDPISEHNRLYWYRQTLGQGPEFLTYFQNEAQLEKSRLLSDRFSAERPKGSFSTLEIQRTEQGDSAMYLCASVRTRITDTQYFGPGTRLTVL.